This entry lists 27 T cell receptor beta chains sequenced from one sample in a study of technical replicates of blood from a handful of donors. Measured with immunoSEQ multiplex PCR; TCRdb has only the in-frame clones, and not every one. The repertoire includes about 100,000 clones, around 95% of them detected once, and 0.34% sits in the top ten. The sequencing input was T cells isolated from PBMCs. The receptors were sampled from a human donor in good health.

The chain is built from TRBV6-1 and TRBJ2-7; TRBD2 agrees at 13 bases. Germline V lookup: CDR1 MNHNS, CDR2 SASEGT. Trimming took 5 bases from V and 4 from J; bases not matched to a gene: 5. CDR3 length: 15 residues. CDR3 DNA: TGTGCCAGCAGTAGTACTAGCGGGAGGGAATACGAGCAGTACTTC. This encodes CASSSTSGREYEQYF.

V is TRBV4-1 and J is TRBJ2-1; D is possibly TRBD2 (7 bases). Trimming took 1 base from V and 8 from J, leaving 15 bases between them. Germline-derived CDR1 and CDR2 are MGHRA and YSYEKL. This CDR3 is 15 amino acids long. The CDR3 spells CASSQGGGTGDEQFF. CDR3 nucleotide sequence: TGCGCCAGCAGCCAAGGGGGGGGCACCGGCGATGAGCAGTTCTTC.

The V gene is TRBV6-5, the J gene TRBJ1-3, with a tentative D call TRBD1 (5 bases). Germline V gene data show CDR1 as MNHEY and CDR2 as SVGAGI. V gave up 6 bases and J gave up 0 bases, with 12 bases separating them. The CDR3 sequence is 15 residues long. The CDR3: CASREQDFSGNTIYF. The CDR3 DNA reads as TGTGCCAGCAGAGAACAGGATTTCTCTGGAAACACCATATATTTT.

In its sample, this clone was seen once. V is TRBV19 and J is TRBJ1-3; D might be TRBD1 (5 bases). Trimming removed 7 bases from V and 0 bases from J, with 7 bases in between. Germline-derived CDR1 and CDR2 are LNHDA and SQIVND (reference sequence). The CDR3 is 13 residues long. The CDR3, as DNA: TGTGCCAGTACAGGGATCTCTGGAAACACCATATATTTT. This codes for CASTGISGNTIYF. The full variable domain, its missing parts supplied by reference TRBV19 and TRBJ1-3, is DGGITQSPKYLFRKEGQNVTLSCEQNLNHDAMYWYRQDPGQGLRLIYYSQIVNDFQKGDIAEGYSVSREKKESFPLTVTSAQKNPTAFYLCASTGISGNTIYFGEGSWLTVV.

This chain links TRBV5-4 with TRBJ1-2; tentative D call: TRBD1 (6 bases). CDR1 and CDR2 (germline): SGHNT, YYREEE (reference sequence). This CDR3 has 15 amino acids. V lost 0 bases to trimming and J lost 4 bases, with 13 bases between them. CDR3 sequence reads: CASSLEVRGAYGYTF. In DNA form, the CDR3 reads TGTGCCAGCAGCTTGGAGGTGCGGGGGGCCTATGGCTACACCTTC.

The chain combines TRBV4-3 with TRBJ2-1; 7 nucleotides agree with TRBD2. CDR1 and CDR2 from the germline V gene are LGHNA and YSLEER. J lost 1 base, V lost 0 bases, and 12 bases had no gene match. The CDR3 sequence is 19 residues long. CDR3 coding DNA: TGCGCCAGCAGCCAAGAAGTGGGAGCGGGATATATGTCCTACAATGAGCAGTTCTTC. Protein: CASSQEVGAGYMSYNEQFF.

This clone was counted once. The chain joins TRBV7-9 to TRBJ2-3; perhaps TRBD1 as D (5 bases). CDR1 is SEHNR, CDR2 FQNEAQ, per germline (reference sequence). The length of the CDR3 is 12 residues. V shed 1 base and J shed 7 bases, with 6 bases lying between them. DNA for the CDR3: TGTGCCAGCAGCTTAGACAGGCATACGCAGTATTTT. Residues: CASSLDRHTQYF.

The V and J genes are TRBV5-8 and TRBJ1-2; D is possibly TRBD1 (5 bases). CDR3 size: 16 residues. The V gene lost 0 bases and the J gene lost 4 bases, with 16 bases spanning the gap. The germline CDR1 and CDR2 sequences are SGHTS and YDEGEE. CDR3 loop: CASSLELGGILYGYTF. CDR3 in DNA: TGTGCCAGCAGCTTGGAGCTCGGGGGGATCCTCTATGGCTACACCTTC.

The chain carries TRBV2 and TRBJ2-1; D is perhaps TRBD1 (5 bases). Germline V CDR1 and CDR2: SNHLY, FYNNEI. V dropped 4 bases and J dropped 4 bases, with 11 bases sitting between them. CDR3 length: 14 residues. CDR3 protein: CASSAKGHYNEQFF. The CDR3 coding sequence is TGTGCCAGCAGTGCAAAGGGGCATTACAATGAGCAGTTCTTC.

The gene calls are TRBV10-2 and TRBJ1-5, with D unclear. Deletions cut 0 bases from V and 4 bases from J, with 7 bases between. CDR3 length: 14 residues. Germline V gene lookup returns CDR1 WSHSY and CDR2 SAAADI. CDR3 residues: CASSESGGNQPQHF. DNA of the CDR3: TGCGCCAGCAGTGAGTCTGGAGGGAATCAGCCCCAGCATTTT.

The chain couples TRBV5-1 to TRBJ1-2, with 7 bases fitting TRBD1. The CDR3 consists of 12 residues. The trim removed 4 bases at V and 7 bases at J, leaving 4 bases unmatched. CDR1 is SGHRS and CDR2 is YFSETQ in the germline V gene. The CDR3 region is CASSEDRVGYTF. The DNA for the CDR3 is TGCGCCAGCAGCGAAGACAGGGTTGGCTACACCTTC.

DNA of the CDR3: TGTGCCAGCAGCTCGTCCCGGGACGGGGGCAATGAGCAGTTCTTC. As protein: CASSSSRDGGNEQFF. The rearrangement joins TRBV5-4 to TRBJ2-1; possibly TRBD2 for D (6 bases). Germline V gene data show CDR1 as SGHNT and CDR2 as YYREEE (reference sequence). V gave up 3 bases and J gave up 6 bases, with 16 bases separating them. The CDR3 consists of 15 residues.

The chain recombines TRBV9 with TRBJ2-7; TRBD2 matches 11 bases. Germline CDR1 reads SGDLS; CDR2 reads YYNGEE. V shed 4 bases, J shed 5 bases, and the junction held 5 bases outside the gene matches. The CDR3 covers 14 residues. CDR3 loop: CASSPETSGNEQYF. The DNA of the CDR3 is TGTGCCAGCAGCCCAGAGACTAGCGGGAACGAGCAGTACTTC.

The chain employs TRBV5-6 and TRBJ2-7; 9 bases align to TRBD1. V gave up 4 bases and J gave up 5 bases; unmatched junction bases: 7. The CDR3 is 14 residues long. Germline values: CDR1 SGHDT, CDR2 YYEEEE. The CDR3 DNA is TGTGCCAGCAGCCGACCGGGACAGGGCCACGAGCAGTACTTC. Residues: CASSRPGQGHEQYF.

This rearrangement joins TRBV27 to TRBJ2-3; 7 nucleotides line up with TRBD2. The CDR3 is made up of 16 amino acids. Germline CDR1 MNHEY, CDR2 SMNVEV (reference sequence). V lost 2 bases to trimming and J lost 0 bases; unmatched junction nucleotides: 5. As DNA, the CDR3 is TGTGCCAGCAGTTTACTAGCGGTCCCTAGCACAGATACGCAGTATTTT. As protein: CASSLLAVPSTDTQYF.

The chain recombines TRBV19 with TRBJ2-2, with D unresolved. In germline, CDR1 is LNHDA, CDR2 SQIVND (reference sequence). The CDR3 extends over 15 amino acids. Trimming cost V 6 bases and J 3 bases, with 14 bases left between them. The CDR3 protein is CASSLYGEYTGELFF. The CDR3 nucleotides are TGTGCCAGTAGCCTATACGGAGAATACACCGGGGAGCTGTTTTTT.

This clone was picked up one time. The rearrangement uses TRBV5-6 and TRBJ2-3, with a weak D call TRBD2 (5 bases). The V end lost 4 bases, the J end lost 3 bases, and 12 bases lay between the germline ends. From germline, CDR1 is SGHDT and CDR2 YYEEEE. CDR3 length: 14 amino acids. CDR3 bases: TGTGCCAGCAGCATGGTCCCGGGGACAGATACGCAGTATTTT. This gives the protein CASSMVPGTDTQYF.

The chain employs TRBV5-1 and TRBJ2-1; 8 nucleotides align to TRBD2. Germline V gene lookup returns CDR1 SGHRS and CDR2 YFSETQ. The V segment lost 6 bases and the J segment 3 bases; nucleotides outside the gene matches: 11. The CDR3 spans 16 residues. The CDR3: CASNLAGLVRYNEQFF. CDR3 DNA sequence: TGCGCCAGCAACTTAGCGGGACTTGTCCGCTACAATGAGCAGTTCTTC.

The chain links TRBV9 to TRBJ2-1; 7 bases map to TRBD2. In germline, CDR1 is SGDLS, CDR2 YYNGEE. Losses at the gene ends were 0 bases for V and 9 bases for J; bases not matched to a gene: 6. CDR3 length: 14 residues. Written as DNA, the CDR3 is TGTGCCAGCAGCGTAGGGGGAGGGAGGGGTGAGCAGTTCTTC. Protein: CASSVGGGRGEQFF.

J is TRBJ2-1 and V is TRBV28; D possibly corresponds to TRBD2 (6 bases). The V and J ends lost 5 bases and 7 bases respectively, with 15 bases between them. Germline assignment: CDR1 MDHEN and CDR2 SYDVKM. The CDR3 covers 14 residues. The DNA for the CDR3 is TGTGCCAGCAGTCGCCCGGGAGTCATGAATGAGCAGTTCTTC. This codes for CASSRPGVMNEQFF.

The chain is built from TRBV7-9 and TRBJ1-1, with D possibly TRBD1 on 5 matching bases. CDR3 length: 15 residues. The germline V gene has CDR1 SEHNR and CDR2 FQNEAQ (reference sequence). Trimming took off 1 base at V and 0 bases at J, with 9 bases between the two ends. The CDR3 sequence is CASSLGSGLNTEAFF. DNA of the CDR3: TGTGCCAGCAGCTTAGGTTCAGGGCTGAACACTGAAGCTTTCTTT.

Only a few counts were recorded for this clone. This chain uses TRBV7-2 with TRBJ2-7, with D maybe TRBD2 (6 bases). The V end lost 1 base, the J end lost 4 bases, and 17 bases lay between the germline ends. The germline gives CDR1 SGHTA, CDR2 FQGNSA. The CDR3 covers 16 residues. CDR3 amino acids: CASSLGGGGAGYEQYF. CDR3 DNA sequence: TGTGCCAGCAGCTTAGGGGGAGGCGGGGCCGGATACGAGCAGTACTTC.

The chain is built from TRBV5-4 and TRBJ2-5; 9 nucleotides align to TRBD2. Trimming at V came to 2 bases and at J to 4 bases, leaving 3 bases not matched to a gene. The germline V gene encodes CDR1 SGHNT and CDR2 YYREEE (reference sequence). This CDR3 contains 14 residues. The CDR3 region is CASSFSSGTETQYF. The CDR3 nucleotides are TGTGCCAGCAGCTTCTCTAGCGGGACAGAGACCCAGTACTTC.

The rearrangement joins TRBV21-1 to TRBJ2-4; the table's D gene call, TRBD1, was not cross checked with the DNA. TRBV21-1 is designated a pseudogene. The CDR3 contains 15 residues. The CDR3, as DNA: TGTGCCAGCAGCAAAGGAACAGGGGAGGTGGGCATTCAGTACTTC. As protein: CASSKGTGEVGIQYF.

The chain couples TRBV27 to TRBJ1-1; D is possibly TRBD1 (6 bases). Between the trimmed V and J ends, which lost 9 bases and 3 bases, there was a span of 11 bases. There are 12 residues in the CDR3. Germline CDR1 reads MNHEY; CDR2 reads SMNVEV (reference sequence). The chain's CDR3 is CARPGEHTEAFF. The CDR3 DNA reads as TGTGCCAGACCAGGGGAGCACACTGAAGCTTTCTTT.

This chain connects TRBV27 to TRBJ2-1; no clear D. This CDR3 comprises 15 residues. V lost 1 base and J lost 8, with 15 bases in between. Germline CDR1 is MNHEY and CDR2 is SMNVEV (reference sequence). As DNA, the CDR3 is TGTGCCAGCAGTTTATTACGGCTCCCTGGAGATGAGCAGTTCTTC. Translated, it gives CASSLLRLPGDEQFF.

V and J are TRBV6-1 and TRBJ1-4; 10 bases are a match to TRBD1. The CDR3 has 16 amino acids. Trimming cost V 3 bases and J 9 bases; bases outside gene matches: 10. Germline V lookup: CDR1 MNHNS, CDR2 SASEGT. CDR3 nucleotides: TGTGCCAGCAGTGACTACCCGGGACAGGGGAGTAAAAAACTGTTTTTT. It translates to CASSDYPGQGSKKLFF.